In this sample, the clone carrying this T cell receptor beta chain turned up many times. At one end the junction does not follow the germline gene, possibly because of a read error. This record comes from a study of T cells after yellow fever vaccination. Each CDR3 protein is one row after TCRdb ran MiXCR on the 5' RACE reads. The data hold about 340,000 distinct CDR3 sequences, with around 13% observed a single time. Germline V CDR1 and CDR2: MNHNY, SVGAGI (reference sequence). This CDR3 comprises 12 residues. This specimen consisted of CD4+ T cells sorted from PBMCs, obtained 15 days after the yellow fever booster vaccination. The rearrangement links TRBV6-6 to TRBJ1-1; 7 bases match TRBD1. The TCR originated in a man younger than 35 who received the YFV17D yellow fever vaccine. CDR3 sequence: CGSRQGDTEAFF. In nucleotides, the CDR3 is TGTGGCAGCCGACAGGGTGACACTGAAGCTTTCTTT.